This T cell receptor (beta chain) was identified in a study of metastatic and nonmetastatic thyroid tumors (dated by TCRdb to 2020 to 2021). For context, the study as a whole: Repertoires were compared across peripheral blood and tumor or nodule tissue samples from malignant and benign thyroid patients. Study-wide conclusions, independent of this receptor: TCR beta diversity was reported as significantly higher in malignant tumors than in benign nodules, in both blood and tumor samples.

No treatment had been received by any patient before thyroid surgery. Patient clinical samples collected from about 2011 to 2019 were retrospectively analysed using T-cell receptor beta sequencing. Comment on this clone: The antigen it recognizes is unknown. One end of the junction varies from germline; a read error may be responsible.

Library generation was performed with PCR. For sequencing, an Illumina HiSeq 4000 was employed. High-throughput sequencing was used to profile the TCR beta-chain CDR3 region of each patient. Per the authors' processing: CDR3 differences across clinicopathological groups were used to build a classifier for discriminating distant-metastatic papillary thyroid cancer patients. To measure repertoire diversity the researchers used the Shannon index, while the Morisita-Horn index served to gauge how similar the tumor and blood repertoires were. TCRdb reworked the public reads: Q25 trimming with fastp, MiXCR clone assembly, productive beta chains retained. The authors' filters were not applied to this entry. The sample table holds tens of thousands of clones, of which 20% were seen once. In total, the top ten clones hold 4% to 5.5% of the sample. CDR1 and CDR2 (SEHNR, FQNEAQ) derive from the germline V gene (reference sequence). The CDR3 holds 15 amino acids from the cysteine to the phenylalanine. The read is trimmed to its CDR3 DNA, 45 bases read in frame from base 1.

The receptor's source is a female donor with papillary thyroid cancer or a benign thyroid nodule (not recorded which). Some clones in this sample may be carry-over from other donors' samples. Input material: adjacent normal tissue. The chain uses TRBV7-9 and TRBJ1-2, with 7 bases in between that match TRBD1. The CDR3 in this case is CASSSTGTGEVGCTF. At the DNA level, the sequence is TGTGCCAGCAGCTCGACGGGTACAGGGGAGGTTGGCTGCACCTTC.